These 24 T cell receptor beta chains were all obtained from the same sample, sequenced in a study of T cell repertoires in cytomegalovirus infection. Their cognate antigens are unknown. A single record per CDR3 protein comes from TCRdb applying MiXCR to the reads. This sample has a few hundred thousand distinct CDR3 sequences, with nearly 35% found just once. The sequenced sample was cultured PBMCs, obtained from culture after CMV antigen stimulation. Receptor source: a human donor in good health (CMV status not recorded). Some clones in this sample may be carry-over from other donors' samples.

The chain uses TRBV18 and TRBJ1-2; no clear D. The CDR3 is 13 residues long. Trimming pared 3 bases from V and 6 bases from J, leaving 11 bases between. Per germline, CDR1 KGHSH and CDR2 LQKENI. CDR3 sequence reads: CASSPPTRDGYTF. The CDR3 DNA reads TGTGCCAGCTCACCGCCTACAAGGGATGGCTACACCTTC.

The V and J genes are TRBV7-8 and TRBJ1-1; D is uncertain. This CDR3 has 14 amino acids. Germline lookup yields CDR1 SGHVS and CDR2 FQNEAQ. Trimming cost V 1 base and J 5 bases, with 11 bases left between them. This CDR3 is CASSLVWSGTEAFF. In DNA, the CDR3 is TGTGCCAGCAGCTTAGTTTGGAGCGGGACTGAAGCTTTCTTT.

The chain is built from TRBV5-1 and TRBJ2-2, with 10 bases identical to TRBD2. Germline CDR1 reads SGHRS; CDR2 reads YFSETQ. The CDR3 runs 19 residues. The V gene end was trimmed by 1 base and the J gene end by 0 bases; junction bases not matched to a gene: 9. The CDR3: CASSLWLAGDRANTGELFF. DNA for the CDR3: TGCGCCAGCAGCTTGTGGCTAGCGGGAGATAGGGCGAACACCGGGGAGCTGTTTTTT.

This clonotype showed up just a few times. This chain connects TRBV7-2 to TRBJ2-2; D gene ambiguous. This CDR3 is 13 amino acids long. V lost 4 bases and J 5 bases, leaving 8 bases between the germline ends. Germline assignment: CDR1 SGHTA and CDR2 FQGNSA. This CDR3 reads CASSYTLTGELFF. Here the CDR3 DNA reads TGTGCCAGCAGCTACACCTTAACCGGGGAGCTGTTTTTT.

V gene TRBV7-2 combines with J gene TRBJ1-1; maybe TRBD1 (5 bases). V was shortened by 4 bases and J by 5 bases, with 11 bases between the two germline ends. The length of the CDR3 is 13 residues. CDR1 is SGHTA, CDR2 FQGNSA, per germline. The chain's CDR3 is CASSWRGWTEAFF. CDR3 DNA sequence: TGTGCCAGCAGCTGGCGGGGGTGGACTGAAGCTTTCTTT. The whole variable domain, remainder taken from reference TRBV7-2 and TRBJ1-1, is GAGVSQSPSNKVTEKGKDVELRCDPISGHTALYWYRQSLGQGLEFLIYFQGNSAPDKSGLPSDRFSAERTGGSVSTLTIQRTQQEDSAVYLCASSWRGWTEAFFGQGTRLTVV.

Written as DNA, the CDR3 is TGTGCCATACAACGGGGATCCACAGATACGCAGTATTTT. Amino acids: CAIQRGSTDTQYF. The V gene is TRBV6-6, the J gene TRBJ2-3, with a possible D match to TRBD2 (5 bases). Per the germline V gene, CDR1 is MNHNY and CDR2 is SVGAGI (reference sequence). There are 13 residues in the CDR3. V lost 10 bases, J lost 2 bases, and 13 bases lay in between.

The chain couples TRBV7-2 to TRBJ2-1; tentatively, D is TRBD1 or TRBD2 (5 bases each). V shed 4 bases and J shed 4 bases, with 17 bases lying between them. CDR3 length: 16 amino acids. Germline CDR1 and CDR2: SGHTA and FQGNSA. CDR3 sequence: CASSSPVGTVYNEQFF. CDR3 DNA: TGTGCCAGCAGCTCCCCGGTGGGGACCGTTTACAATGAGCAGTTCTTC.

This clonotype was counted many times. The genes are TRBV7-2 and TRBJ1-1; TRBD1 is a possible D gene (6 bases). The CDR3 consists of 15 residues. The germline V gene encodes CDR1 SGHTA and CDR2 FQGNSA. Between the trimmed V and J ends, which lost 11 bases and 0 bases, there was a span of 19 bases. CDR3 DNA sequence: TGTGCCGTCCCACCCCTGGGACACCTGAACACTGAAGCTTTCTTT. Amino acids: CAVPPLGHLNTEAFF.

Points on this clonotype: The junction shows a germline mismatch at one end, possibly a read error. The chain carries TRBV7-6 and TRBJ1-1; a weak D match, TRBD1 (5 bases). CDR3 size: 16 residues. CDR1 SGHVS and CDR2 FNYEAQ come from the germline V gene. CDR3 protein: CASSFYSGARGSEAFF. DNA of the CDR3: TGTGCTAGCAGCTTCTATAGCGGGGCGCGGGGCTCTGAAGCTTTCTTT.

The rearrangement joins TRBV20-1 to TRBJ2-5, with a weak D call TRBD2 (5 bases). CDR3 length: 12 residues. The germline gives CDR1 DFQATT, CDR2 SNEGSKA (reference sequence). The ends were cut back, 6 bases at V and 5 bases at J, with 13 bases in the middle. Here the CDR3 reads CSARTPGETQYF. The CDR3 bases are TGCAGTGCGAGGACGCCGGGGGAGACCCAGTACTTC.

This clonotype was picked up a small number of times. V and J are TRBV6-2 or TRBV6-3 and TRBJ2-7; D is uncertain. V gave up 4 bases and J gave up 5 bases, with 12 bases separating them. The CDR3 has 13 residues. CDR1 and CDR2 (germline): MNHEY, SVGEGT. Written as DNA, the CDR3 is TGTGCCAGCAGTTCCGAGGAGACCAACGAGCAGTACTTC. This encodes CASSSEETNEQYF.

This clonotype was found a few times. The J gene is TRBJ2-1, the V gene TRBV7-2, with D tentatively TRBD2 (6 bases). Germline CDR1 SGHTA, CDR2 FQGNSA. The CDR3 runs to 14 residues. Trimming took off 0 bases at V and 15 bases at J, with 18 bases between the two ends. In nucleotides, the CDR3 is TGTGCCAGCAGCTTAGCGAGACCCGGAGGGCTGACGTTCTTC. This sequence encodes CASSLARPGGLTFF.

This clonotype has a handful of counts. The CDR3 spells CAIKSKAENEQFF. The DNA of the CDR3 is TGTGCCATCAAGTCTAAGGCGGAAAATGAGCAGTTCTTC. This sequence joins TRBV10-3 and TRBJ2-1; D not certain. This CDR3 is 13 amino acids long. The ends were cut back, 7 bases at V and 7 bases at J, with 14 bases in the middle. CDR1 is ENHRY, CDR2 SYGVKD, per germline.

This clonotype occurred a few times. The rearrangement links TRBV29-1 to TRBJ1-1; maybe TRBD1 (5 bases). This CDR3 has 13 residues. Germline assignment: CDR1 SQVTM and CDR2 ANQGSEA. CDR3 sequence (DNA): TGCACATATGACAGACCCATGAACACTGAAGCTTTCTTT. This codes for CTYDRPMNTEAFF.

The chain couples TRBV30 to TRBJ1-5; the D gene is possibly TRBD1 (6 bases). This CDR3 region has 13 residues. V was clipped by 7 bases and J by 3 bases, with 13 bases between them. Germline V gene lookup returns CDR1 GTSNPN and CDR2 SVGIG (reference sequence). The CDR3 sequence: CAYRDLPNQPQHF. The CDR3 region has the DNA TGTGCCTACAGGGATCTCCCCAATCAGCCCCAGCATTTT.

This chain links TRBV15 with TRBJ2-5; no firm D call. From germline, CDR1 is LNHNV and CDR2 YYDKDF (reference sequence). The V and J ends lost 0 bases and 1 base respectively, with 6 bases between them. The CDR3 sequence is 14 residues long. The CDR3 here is CATSRDYSQETQYF. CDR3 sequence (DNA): TGTGCCACCAGCAGAGATTACAGCCAAGAGACCCAGTACTTC.

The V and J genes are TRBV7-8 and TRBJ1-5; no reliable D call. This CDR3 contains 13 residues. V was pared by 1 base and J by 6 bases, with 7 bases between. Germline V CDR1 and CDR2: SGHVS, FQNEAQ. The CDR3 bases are TGTGCCAGCAGCTTAGATCGACTTCAGCCCCAGCATTTT. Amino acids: CASSLDRLQPQHF.

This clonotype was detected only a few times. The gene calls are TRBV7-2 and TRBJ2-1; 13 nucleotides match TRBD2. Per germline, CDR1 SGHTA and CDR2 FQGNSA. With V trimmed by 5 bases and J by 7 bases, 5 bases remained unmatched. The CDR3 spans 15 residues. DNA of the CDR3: TGTGCCAGCAGCCCACCGGGACTAGCGGGGAATGAGCAGTTCTTC. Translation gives CASSPPGLAGNEQFF. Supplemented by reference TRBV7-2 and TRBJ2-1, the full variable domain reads GAGVSQSPSNKVTEKGKDVELRCDPISGHTALYWYRQSLGQGLEFLIYFQGNSAPDKSGLPSDRFSAERTGGSVSTLTIQRTQQEDSAVYLCASSPPGLAGNEQFFGPGTRLTVL.

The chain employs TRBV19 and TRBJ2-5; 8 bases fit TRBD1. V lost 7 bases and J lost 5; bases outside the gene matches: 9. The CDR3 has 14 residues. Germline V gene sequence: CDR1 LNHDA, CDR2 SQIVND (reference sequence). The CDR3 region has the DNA TGTGCCAGTACTGACAGGGGTGGTACGGAGACCCAGTACTTC. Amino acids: CASTDRGGTETQYF.

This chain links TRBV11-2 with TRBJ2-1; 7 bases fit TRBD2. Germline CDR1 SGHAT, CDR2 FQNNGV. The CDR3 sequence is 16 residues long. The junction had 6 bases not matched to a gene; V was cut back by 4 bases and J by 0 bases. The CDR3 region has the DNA TGTGCCAGCAGCTCCGCCGGGACTACCTCCTACAATGAGCAGTTCTTC. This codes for CASSSAGTTSYNEQFF.

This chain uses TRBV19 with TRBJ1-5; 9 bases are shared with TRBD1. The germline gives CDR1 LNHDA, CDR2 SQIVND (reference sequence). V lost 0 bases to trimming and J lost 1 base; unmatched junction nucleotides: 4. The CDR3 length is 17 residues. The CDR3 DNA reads TGTGCCAGTAGTATAGAGGGACAGGGAAGGAGCAATCAGCCCCAGCATTTT. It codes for CASSIEGQGRSNQPQHF.

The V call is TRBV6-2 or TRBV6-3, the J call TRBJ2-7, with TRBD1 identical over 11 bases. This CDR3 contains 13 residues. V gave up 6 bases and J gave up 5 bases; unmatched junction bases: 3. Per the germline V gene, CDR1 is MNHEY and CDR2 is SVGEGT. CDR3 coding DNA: TGTGCCAGCAGGGACAGGGGGCGCGACGAGCAGTACTTC. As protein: CASRDRGRDEQYF.

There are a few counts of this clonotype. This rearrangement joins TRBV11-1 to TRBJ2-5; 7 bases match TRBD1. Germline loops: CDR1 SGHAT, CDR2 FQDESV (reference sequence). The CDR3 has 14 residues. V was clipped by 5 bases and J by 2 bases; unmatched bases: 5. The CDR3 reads CASSPWDRQETQYF. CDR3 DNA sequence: TGTGCCAGCAGCCCTTGGGACAGACAAGAGACCCAGTACTTC.

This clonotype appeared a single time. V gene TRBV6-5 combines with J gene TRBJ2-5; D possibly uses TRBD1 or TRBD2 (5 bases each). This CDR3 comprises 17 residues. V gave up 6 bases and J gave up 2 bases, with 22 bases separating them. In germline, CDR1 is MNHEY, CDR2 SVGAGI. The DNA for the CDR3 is TGTGCCAGCAGAACCGGGACGACGATATTGAAACAAGAGACCCAGTACTTC. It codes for CASRTGTTILKQETQYF.